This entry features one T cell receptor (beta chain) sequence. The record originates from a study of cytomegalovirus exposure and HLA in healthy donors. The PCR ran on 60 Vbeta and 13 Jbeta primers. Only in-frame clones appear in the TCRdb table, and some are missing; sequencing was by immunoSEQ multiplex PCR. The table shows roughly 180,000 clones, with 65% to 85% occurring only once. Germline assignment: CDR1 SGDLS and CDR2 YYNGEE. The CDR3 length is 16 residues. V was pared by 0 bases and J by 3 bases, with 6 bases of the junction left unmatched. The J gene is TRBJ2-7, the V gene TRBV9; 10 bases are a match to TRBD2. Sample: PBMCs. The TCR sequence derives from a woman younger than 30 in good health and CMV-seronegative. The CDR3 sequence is CASSVDGTSAIYEQYF. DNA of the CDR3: TGTGCCAGCAGCGTAGACGGGACTAGCGCCATCTACGAGCAGTACTTC. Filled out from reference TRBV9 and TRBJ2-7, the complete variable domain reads DSGVTQTPKHLITATGQRVTLRCSPRSGDLSVYWYQQSLDQGLQFLIQYYNGEERAKGNILERFSAQQFPDLHSELNLSSLELGDSALYFCASSVDGTSAIYEQYFGPGTRLTVT.